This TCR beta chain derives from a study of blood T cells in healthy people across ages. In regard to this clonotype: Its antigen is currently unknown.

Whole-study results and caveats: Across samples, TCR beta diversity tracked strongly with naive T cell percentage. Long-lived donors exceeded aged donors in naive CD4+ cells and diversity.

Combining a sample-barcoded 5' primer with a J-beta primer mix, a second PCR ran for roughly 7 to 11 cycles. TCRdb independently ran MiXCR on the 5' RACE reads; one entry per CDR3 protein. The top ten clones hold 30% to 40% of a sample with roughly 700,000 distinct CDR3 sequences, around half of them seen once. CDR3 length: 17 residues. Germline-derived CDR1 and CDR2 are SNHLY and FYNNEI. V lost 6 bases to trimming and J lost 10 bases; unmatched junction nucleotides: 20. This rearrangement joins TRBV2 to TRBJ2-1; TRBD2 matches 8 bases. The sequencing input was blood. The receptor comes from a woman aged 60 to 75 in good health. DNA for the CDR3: TGTGCCAGCAGCCGGTTACCCGGGACTAGGGCCACTTGGGAGCAGTTCTTC. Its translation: CASSRLPGTRATWEQFF. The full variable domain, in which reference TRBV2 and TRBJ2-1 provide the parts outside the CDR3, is EPEVTQTPSHQVTQMGQEVILRCVPISNHLYFYWYRQILGQKVEFLVSFYNNEISEKSEIFDDQFSVERPDGSNFTLKIRSTKLEDSAMYFCASSRLPGTRATWEQFFGPGTRLTVL.